One and the same sample provided the 24 T cell receptor beta chains below, sequenced in a study of T cells after yellow fever vaccination. TCRdb reanalysed the 5' RACE reads using MiXCR and keeps one entry per CDR3 protein. Seen here are about 45,000 distinct CDR3 sequences, 6.8% observed once, and the top ten hold roughly 15%. This specimen was CD8+ T cells not binding an NS4B(214-222) dextramer, sorted from PBMCs, taken 45 days after the yellow fever booster vaccination. The origin of the receptors is a man aged 25-45 years who received the YFV17D yellow fever vaccine.

The chain employs TRBV14 and TRBJ2-2; D is unclear. Germline CDR1 is SGHDN and CDR2 is FVKESK. V shed 6 bases and J shed 4 bases, with 6 bases lying between them. The CDR3 spans 12 residues. The CDR3 loop reads CASRTGTGELFF. CDR3 sequence (DNA): TGTGCCAGCAGAACCGGCACCGGGGAGCTGTTTTTT.

Ten or more counts support this clonotype. The chain uses TRBV3-1 and TRBJ1-1; a possible D gene is TRBD1 (5 bases). The CDR3 is 13 amino acids. Per the germline V gene, CDR1 is LGHDT and CDR2 is YNNKEL (reference sequence). The V gene lost 4 bases and the J gene lost 6 bases, with 12 bases spanning the gap. The CDR3 region has the DNA TGTGCCAGCAGCCCGAGCCCGGGGGCTGAAGCTTTCTTT. It encodes CASSPSPGAEAFF.

Ten or more counts support this clonotype. This chain uses TRBV11-2 with TRBJ2-2; no clear D. V lost 2 bases to trimming and J lost 6 bases, with 4 bases between them. CDR3 size: 12 residues. Per germline, CDR1 SGHAT and CDR2 FQNNGV. The CDR3 bases are TGTGCCAGCAGCTTAAATGCCGGGGAGCTGTTTTTT. The encoded protein is CASSLNAGELFF.

This clonotype has at least ten counts. J is TRBJ1-1 and V is TRBV5-1; the match to TRBD1 covers 9 bases. The CDR3 covers 14 residues. Germline values: CDR1 SGHRS, CDR2 YFSETQ. Trimming took 0 bases from V and 5 from J; bases not matched to a gene: 2. CDR3 DNA: TGCGCCAGCAGCTTGGGGACAGGGGATACTGAAGCTTTCTTT. As protein: CASSLGTGDTEAFF.

This clonotype has ten or more counts. The genes are TRBV12-3 or TRBV12-4 and TRBJ2-5; 12 bases are a match to TRBD1. This CDR3 comprises 15 residues. Trimming at V came to 1 base and at J to 4 bases, leaving 1 base not matched to a gene. The CDR3 sequence is CASSLGDRGPETQYF. DNA of the CDR3: TGTGCCAGCAGTTTAGGGGACAGGGGGCCAGAGACCCAGTACTTC.

This clonotype was seen at least ten times. This chain connects TRBV10-2 to TRBJ2-1; D call uncertain. Trimming stripped 0 bases from V and 7 bases from J, with 4 bases between. The CDR3 is made up of 12 amino acids. Germline CDR1 and CDR2: WSHSY and SAAADI. CDR3 sequence (DNA): TGCGCCAGCAGTGAGTCCTGGAATGAGCAGTTCTTC. This translates into CASSESWNEQFF.

This clonotype was counted many times. The chain uses TRBV7-2 and TRBJ2-1; D is perhaps TRBD2 (6 bases). The CDR3 length is 12 residues. The germline V gene encodes CDR1 SGHTA and CDR2 FQGNSA. Deletions cut 4 bases from V and 7 bases from J, with 8 bases between. The CDR3 is CASSSSANEQFF. CDR3 coding DNA: TGTGCCAGCAGCTCTAGCGCTAATGAGCAGTTCTTC.

This clonotype was counted many times. CDR3 bases: TGTGCCAGCAGCTTTTCCACGGAACTCAATACAGATACGCAGTATTTT. Its translation: CASSFSTELNTDTQYF. The rearrangement uses TRBV11-2 and TRBJ2-3; D unresolved. The V gene lost 3 bases and the J gene lost 3 bases, with 16 bases spanning the gap. Germline V CDR1 and CDR2: SGHAT, FQNNGV. The CDR3 loop spans 16 amino acids.

In its sample, this clonotype was seen a few times. The genes are TRBV7-9 and TRBJ2-6; D call uncertain. With 4 bases removed from V and 2 bases from J, the gap between germline ends came to 9 bases. The V gene's germline CDR1 is SEHNR and CDR2 FQNEAQ (reference sequence). This CDR3 contains 15 residues. CDR3 DNA: TGTGCCAGCAGCTACTATGAACCTGGGGCCAACGTCCTGACTTTC. Its translation is CASSYYEPGANVLTF. Complete variable domain (other parts from reference TRBV7-9 and TRBJ2-6): DTGVSQNPRHKITKRGQNVTFRCDPISEHNRLYWYRQTLGQGPEFLTYFQNEAQLEKSRLLSDRFSAERPKGSFSTLEIQRTEQGDSAMYLCASSYYEPGANVLTFGAGSRLTVL.

In this sample, this clonotype turned up a few times. This chain uses TRBV12-3 or TRBV12-4 with TRBJ2-7; tentatively, D is TRBD1 (7 bases). V was shortened by 4 bases and J by 0 bases, with 10 bases between the two germline ends. CDR3 length: 14 residues. CDR3 nucleotides: TGTGCCAGCAGTTGGGGGGACAGCTCCTACGAGCAGTACTTC. Amino acids: CASSWGDSSYEQYF.

At least ten counts were recorded for this clonotype. The chain combines TRBV7-6 with TRBJ2-7; 11 nucleotides align to TRBD2. The CDR3 sequence is 14 residues long. From germline, CDR1 is SGHVS and CDR2 FNYEAQ. V was pared by 1 base and J by 7 bases, with 3 bases of the junction left unmatched. The CDR3 DNA reads as TGTGCCAGCAGCTTAGTAGCGGGAGGGGAAGAGCAGTACTTC. Protein product: CASSLVAGGEEQYF.

Comment on this clonotype: A single base separates this from a much larger clone, so it may be a read error. The rearrangement joins TRBV15 to TRBJ2-7; TRBD1 matches at 10 bases. Losses at the gene ends were 3 bases for V and 6 bases for J; bases not matched to a gene: 5. CDR3 length equals 14 residues. Germline CDR1 reads LNHNV; CDR2 reads YYDKDF (reference sequence). The CDR3 nucleotides are TGTGCCACCAGCAGGGGACAGGGGACTGCCGAGCAGTACTTC. Translation gives CATSRGQGTAEQYF.

The V gene is TRBV24-1, the J gene TRBJ2-3; D is uncertain. The germline V gene has CDR1 KGHDR and CDR2 SFDVKD. The CDR3 length is 13 residues. Trimming took 5 bases from V and 10 from J, leaving 15 bases between them. This CDR3 reads CATSAIAEPPQYF. The CDR3 DNA is TGTGCCACCAGTGCTATCGCGGAGCCTCCGCAGTATTTT.

This clonotype was found many times. The chain recombines TRBV28 with TRBJ2-7; 9 nucleotides align to TRBD2. Losses at the gene ends were 4 bases for V and 0 bases for J; bases not matched to a gene: 7. Germline V gene lookup returns CDR1 MDHEN and CDR2 SYDVKM. The CDR3 is 16 residues long. The CDR3 region has the DNA TGTGCCAGCAGTTGGGCTAGCGGGACGAGCTCCTACGAGCAGTACTTC. This encodes CASSWASGTSSYEQYF.

This clonotype was counted many times. This sequence joins TRBV7-9 and TRBJ2-1, with 8 bases identical to TRBD2. Germline CDR1 is SEHNR and CDR2 is FQNEAQ (reference sequence). The CDR3 has 16 amino acids. After removal of 1 base from V and 4 bases from J, the junction contained 6 bases not matched to a gene. CDR3 residues: CASSLGPSGQYNEQFF. The CDR3 nucleotides are TGTGCCAGCAGCTTAGGGCCTAGCGGGCAATACAATGAGCAGTTCTTC.

This clonotype occurred a few times. The chain couples TRBV4-1 to TRBJ2-7; D not certain. Per germline, CDR1 MGHRA and CDR2 YSYEKL. The CDR3 covers 14 residues. V dropped 4 bases and J dropped 2 bases, with 12 bases sitting between them. The CDR3 DNA sequence: TGCGCCAGCAGCCCAAGAGGCGGAACCTACGAGCAGTACTTC. Amino acid sequence: CASSPRGGTYEQYF.

The rearrangement uses TRBV5-4 and TRBJ2-7; D is ambiguous. The V gene's germline CDR1 is SGHNT and CDR2 YYREEE (reference sequence). V lost 1 base to trimming and J lost 6 bases, with 11 bases between them. The CDR3 contains 13 residues. CDR3 loop: CASSLLSASEQYF. The CDR3 DNA follows: TGTGCCAGCAGCTTGCTATCGGCGAGCGAGCAGTACTTC.

The V gene is TRBV7-2, the J gene TRBJ2-3; D unclear. This CDR3 has 14 amino acids. Trimming took 1 base from V and 0 from J, leaving 5 bases between them. Germline CDR1 SGHTA, CDR2 FQGNSA. CDR3 bases: TGTGCCAGCAGCTTAGTAACCAGCACAGATACGCAGTATTTT. It codes for CASSLVTSTDTQYF.

This clonotype came up many times. The V call is TRBV27, the J call TRBJ2-1; 9 bases line up with TRBD2. Unmatched junction bases numbered 8, after V lost 5 bases and J lost 6 bases. This CDR3 is built from 15 residues. The V gene's germline CDR1 is MNHEY and CDR2 SMNVEV (reference sequence). CDR3 region: CASSTAGGYFNEQFF. The DNA for the CDR3 is TGTGCCAGCAGTACAGCGGGAGGCTATTTCAATGAGCAGTTCTTC.

In this sample, this clonotype turned up a few times. The gene calls are TRBV14 and TRBJ2-6; the D is unclear. Looked up from germline, CDR1 is SGHDN and CDR2 is FVKESK. V shed 0 bases and J shed 0 bases, with 0 bases lying between them. The CDR3 is 14 residues long. CDR3 sequence (DNA): TGTGCCAGCAGCCAAGACTCTGGGGCCAACGTCCTGACTTTC. Its translation: CASSQDSGANVLTF.

This clonotype was counted many times. The chain recombines TRBV5-1 with TRBJ2-7; D perhaps matches TRBD1 (6 bases). This CDR3 has 14 residues. The V and J ends lost 2 bases and 0 bases respectively, with 9 bases between them. Germline CDR1 SGHRS, CDR2 YFSETQ. CDR3 region: CASSFWDNSYEQYF. The CDR3 bases are TGCGCCAGCAGCTTCTGGGACAACTCCTACGAGCAGTACTTC.

This clonotype was counted many times. The J gene is TRBJ2-7, the V gene TRBV12-3 or TRBV12-4; no firm D call. The CDR3 extends over 12 amino acids. V was pared by 0 bases and J by 6 bases, with 6 bases between. CDR3 sequence: CASSLAGFEQYF. The CDR3 DNA sequence: TGTGCCAGCAGTTTAGCGGGATTCGAGCAGTACTTC.

In the case of this clonotype: This may come from a read error, since a much larger clone is one base off. V gene TRBV20-1 combines with J gene TRBJ2-1; TRBD2 matches 9 bases. The ends lost 5 bases at V and 7 bases at J; junction bases unmatched: 12. CDR3 length: 15 residues. The germline CDR1 and CDR2 sequences are DFQATT and SNEGSKA (reference sequence). The DNA for the CDR3 is TGCAGTGCTGAGGGGCGGGAGGGCCTTATGAATGAGCAGTTCTTC. This sequence encodes CSAEGREGLMNEQFF.

The chain employs TRBV6-5 and TRBJ2-5; tentative D call: TRBD2 (6 bases). V lost 2 bases, J lost 4 bases, and 11 bases lay in between. The CDR3 extends over 14 amino acids. Germline CDR1 MNHEY, CDR2 SVGAGI. CDR3 nucleotides: TGTGCCAGCAGTTACGGAGGGTTCGGAGAGACCCAGTACTTC. Residues: CASSYGGFGETQYF.